The present entry profiles one T cell receptor (beta chain) with its context. The sample originates from a study of blood T cell repertoires in COVID-19. Turning to the study itself: The cDNA or gDNA used as material had been derived from T cells, B-cell-depleted T cells, or PBMCs.

Assay used: immunoSEQ multiplex PCR; TCRdb lists only in-frame clones, some missing. The sample holds fewer than 250,000 clones, around 86% seen once. Donors were grouped by their self-reported clinical history. Germline V CDR1 and CDR2: SGHDT, YYEEEE. V trimming: 4 bases; J trimming: 10 bases; junction bases outside the gene matches: 9. This CDR3 is 13 amino acids long. The chain couples TRBV5-6 to TRBJ1-1; 8 bases match TRBD1. Specimen: PBMCs or T cells enriched from blood (not recorded which). This sequence originates from a man between 25 and 39 years old in a cohort exposed to, infected with or recovered from COVID-19 (not recorded which). The CDR3 protein is CASSTGTGVGAFF. The CDR3 nucleotides are TGTGCCAGCAGCACCGGGACAGGTGTCGGAGCTTTCTTT.